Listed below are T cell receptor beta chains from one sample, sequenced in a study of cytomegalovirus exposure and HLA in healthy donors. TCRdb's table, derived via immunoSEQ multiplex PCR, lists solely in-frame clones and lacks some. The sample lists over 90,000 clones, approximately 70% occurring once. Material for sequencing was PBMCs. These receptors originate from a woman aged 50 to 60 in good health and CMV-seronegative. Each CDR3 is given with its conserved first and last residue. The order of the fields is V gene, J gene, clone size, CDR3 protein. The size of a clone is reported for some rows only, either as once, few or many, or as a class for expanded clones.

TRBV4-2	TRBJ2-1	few	CASSLGLADYNEQFF
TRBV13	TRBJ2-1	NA	CASSEAGGHNEQFF
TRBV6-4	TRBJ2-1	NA	CASREQSIGGEQFF
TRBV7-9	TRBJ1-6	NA	CASSAGAENSPLHF
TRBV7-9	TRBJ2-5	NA	CASLAGDQETQYF
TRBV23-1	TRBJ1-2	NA	CAITGVDYGYTF
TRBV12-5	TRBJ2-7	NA	CASGLVWGQGNYEQYF
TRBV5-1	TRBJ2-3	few	CASSFTTDTQYF
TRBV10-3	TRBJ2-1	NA	CAISDNRGVLNEQFF
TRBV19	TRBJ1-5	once	CASSIGTGLGSNQPQHF
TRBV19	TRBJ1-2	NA	CASSISDRGGYGYTF
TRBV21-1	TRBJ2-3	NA	CASSNPGTSATDTQYF
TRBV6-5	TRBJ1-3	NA	CASRMTGFGNTIYF
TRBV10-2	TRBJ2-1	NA	CASSGAGGDNEQFF
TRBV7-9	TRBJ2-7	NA	CASSLGTSGRSLSYEQYF
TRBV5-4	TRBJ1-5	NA	CASSLDGGANPNQPQHF
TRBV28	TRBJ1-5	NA	CASRRQSYSNQPQHF
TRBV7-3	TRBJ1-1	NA	CASTVWQGGPMNTEAFF
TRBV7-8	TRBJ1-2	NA	CASRSADFSFYGYTF
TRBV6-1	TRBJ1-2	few	CASSEDPGRANYGYTF